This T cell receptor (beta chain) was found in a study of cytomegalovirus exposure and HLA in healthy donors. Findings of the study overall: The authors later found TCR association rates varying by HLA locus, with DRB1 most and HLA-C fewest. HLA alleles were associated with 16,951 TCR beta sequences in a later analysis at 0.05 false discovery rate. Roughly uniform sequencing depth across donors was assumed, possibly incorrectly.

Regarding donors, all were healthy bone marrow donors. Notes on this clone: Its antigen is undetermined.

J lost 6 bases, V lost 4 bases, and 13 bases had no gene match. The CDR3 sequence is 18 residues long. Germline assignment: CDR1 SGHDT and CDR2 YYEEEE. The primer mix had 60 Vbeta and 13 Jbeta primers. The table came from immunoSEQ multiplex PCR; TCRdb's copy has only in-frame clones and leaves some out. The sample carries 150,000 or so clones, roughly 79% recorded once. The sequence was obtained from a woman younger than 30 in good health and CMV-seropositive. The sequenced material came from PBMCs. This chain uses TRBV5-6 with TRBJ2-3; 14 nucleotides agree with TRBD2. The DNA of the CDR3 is TGTGCCAGCAGCGAAGGACTAGCGGGGGGCTATCAATTTGATACGCAGTATTTT. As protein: CASSEGLAGGYQFDTQYF. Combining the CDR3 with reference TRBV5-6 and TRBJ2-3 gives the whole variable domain DAGVTQSPTHLIKTRGQQVTLRCSPKSGHDTVSWYQQALGQGPQFIFQYYEEEERQRGNFPDRFSGHQFPNYSSELNVNALLLGDSALYLCASSEGLAGGYQFDTQYFGPGTRLTVL.